One and the same sample provided the 17 T cell receptor beta chains below, sequenced in a study of T-cell reconstitution after alpha-beta-depleted transplantation in children. Unique molecular identifiers tagged the TCRbeta library. TCRdb ran MiXCR on the PCR reads and lists one entry per CDR3 protein. The sample lists 450,000 to 500,000 distinct CDR3 sequences, around 12% seen once, with around 5.8% in the top ten. Sequencing was performed on PBMCs from the stem cell graft donor, taken from the stem cell graft. The receptor set was obtained from a human donor who donated a stem cell graft to a child with combined immunodeficiency.

This clonotype was counted between two and nine times. The chain employs TRBV7-9 and TRBJ2-7; 7 bases fit TRBD1. Unmatched junction bases numbered 0, after V lost 4 bases and J lost 3 bases. The germline gives CDR1 SEHNR, CDR2 FQNEAQ (reference sequence). This CDR3 has 12 amino acids. The chain's CDR3 is CASSWTGYEQYF. The CDR3 region has the DNA TGTGCCAGCAGCTGGACAGGCTACGAGCAGTACTTC.

In its sample, this clonotype was seen a few times. The chain links TRBV7-8 to TRBJ2-2; D possibly corresponds to TRBD2 (5 bases). The CDR3 has 17 amino acids. The germline V gene has CDR1 SGHVS and CDR2 FQNEAQ. V lost 0 bases to trimming and J lost 2 bases, with 13 bases between them. CDR3 nucleotides: TGTGCCAGCAGCTTAGCGGAACGGACGGGAAACACCGGGGAGCTGTTTTTT. It encodes CASSLAERTGNTGELFF. The full variable domain, completed using reference TRBV7-8 and TRBJ2-2, is GAGVSQSPRYKVAKRGQDVALRCDPISGHVSLFWYQQALGQGPEFLTYFQNEAQLDKSGLPSDRFFAERPEGSVSTLKIQRTQQEDSAVYLCASSLAERTGNTGELFFGEGSRLTVL.

This clonotype came up a few times. This chain uses TRBV24-1 with TRBJ2-5; 9 nucleotides match TRBD2. V gave up 3 bases and J gave up 9 bases; unmatched junction bases: 7. Germline CDR1 is KGHDR and CDR2 is SFDVKD. The CDR3 is 14 residues long. CDR3 amino acids: CATSDTGLAASQYF. CDR3 coding DNA: TGTGCCACCAGTGATACGGGACTAGCAGCTTCCCAGTACTTC.

In its sample, this clonotype was seen a few times. The chain couples TRBV3-1 to TRBJ1-3; D remains unclear. V was cut by 1 base and J by 4 bases, with 8 bases left in between. Germline-derived CDR1 and CDR2 are LGHDT and YNNKEL (reference sequence). This CDR3 has 14 amino acids. CDR3 DNA sequence: TGTGCCAGCAGCCAAGGGGCAGGAGGAAACACCATATATTTT. Its protein is CASSQGAGGNTIYF.

In this sample, this clonotype turned up a few times. This chain joins TRBV27 and TRBJ2-1; the D gene could be TRBD1 or TRBD2 (5 bases each). This CDR3 has 14 amino acids. Germline-derived CDR1 and CDR2 are MNHEY and SMNVEV (reference sequence). The V end was cut by 7 bases, the J end by 7 bases, with 17 bases between. CDR3 sequence reads: CASTPGARANEQFF. The CDR3 DNA reads TGTGCCAGCACCCCCGGGGCTAGGGCGAATGAGCAGTTCTTC.

The chain carries TRBV10-3 and TRBJ2-1; 8 bases are a match to TRBD2. V shed 5 bases, J shed 0 bases, and the junction held 6 bases outside the gene matches. This CDR3 has 16 amino acids. Germline CDR1 ENHRY, CDR2 SYGVKD. The CDR3 coding sequence is TGTGCCATCAGTTTTACTAGCGGTTTCTCCTACAATGAGCAGTTCTTC. It translates to CAISFTSGFSYNEQFF.

The sample holds many counts of this clonotype. CDR3 in amino acids: CASSRGTGAGELFF. As DNA, the CDR3 is TGTGCCAGCAGCCGAGGGACAGGGGCCGGGGAGCTGTTTTTT. V usage is TRBV12-3 or TRBV12-4 and J usage is TRBJ2-2; 10 bases are a match to TRBD1. The V and J ends lost 6 bases and 6 bases, in that order; junction bases with no gene match: 4. The CDR3 has 14 amino acids.

This clonotype was observed at least ten times. V and J are TRBV7-9 and TRBJ2-7; D unresolved. CDR3 length: 12 residues. Germline CDR1 is SEHNR and CDR2 is FQNEAQ (reference sequence). The V gene lost 5 bases and the J gene lost 7 bases, with 12 bases spanning the gap. The CDR3 protein is CASSPSPGEQYF. The CDR3, as DNA: TGTGCCAGCAGCCCCTCGCCGGGTGAGCAGTACTTC.

This clonotype was counted between two and nine times. The J gene is TRBJ2-3, the V gene TRBV12-3 or TRBV12-4; D ambiguous. With 4 bases removed from V and 8 bases from J, the gap between germline ends came to 16 bases. The CDR3 covers 14 residues. CDR3 sequence (DNA): TGTGCCAGCAGTTCCGACCTGATCTCAGGTACGCAGTATTTT. This sequence encodes CASSSDLISGTQYF.

This clonotype was detected a few times. The gene calls are TRBV27 and TRBJ2-7; D is perhaps TRBD1 (6 bases). Germline V gene data show CDR1 as MNHEY and CDR2 as SMNVEV (reference sequence). V was clipped by 5 bases and J by 7 bases, with 15 bases between them. The CDR3 has 13 amino acids. The CDR3 loop is CASSTRQAGEQYF. Here the CDR3 DNA reads TGTGCCAGCAGTACCCGACAGGCTGGGGAGCAGTACTTC.

This chain uses TRBV5-6 with TRBJ2-7; D is undetermined. Between the trimmed V and J ends, which lost 4 bases and 5 bases, there was a span of 7 bases. Germline values: CDR1 SGHDT, CDR2 YYEEEE. This CDR3 is 11 amino acids long. CDR3 sequence (DNA): TGTGCCAGCAGCAAGGCCGACGAGCAGTACTTC. Translating gives CASSKADEQYF.

This clonotype occurred many times. The V and J genes are TRBV13 and TRBJ1-1; unclear D gene. Trimming shortened V by 6 bases and J by 1 base, and 12 bases separated the two germline ends. Germline CDR1 reads PRHDT; CDR2 reads FYEKMQ (reference sequence). The CDR3 is 14 amino acids. As DNA, the CDR3 is TGTGCCAGCAGATCAGGAGGCGGGAACACTGAAGCTTTCTTT. Translation: CASRSGGGNTEAFF. The full variable domain, its missing parts supplied by reference TRBV13 and TRBJ1-1, is AAGVIQSPRHLIKEKRETATLKCYPIPRHDTVYWYQQGPGQDPQFLISFYEKMQSDKGSIPDRFSAQQFSDYHSELNMSSLELGDSALYFCASRSGGGNTEAFFGQGTRLTVV.

The chain uses TRBV20-1 and TRBJ1-2; possible D gene TRBD1, 6 bases. CDR1 is DFQATT and CDR2 is SNEGSKA in the germline V gene (reference sequence). V was clipped by 6 bases and J by 8 bases, with 19 bases between them. This CDR3 spans 13 amino acids. CDR3 in amino acids: CSAPTGPTGGYTF. The CDR3 nucleotides read TGCAGTGCGCCGACAGGCCCTACCGGAGGCTACACCTTC.

The chain carries TRBV6-1 and TRBJ1-1, with D unresolved. Between the trimmed V and J ends, which lost 1 base and 5 bases, there was a span of 11 bases. The CDR3 has 14 residues. CDR1 and CDR2 from the germline V gene are MNHNS and SASEGT. The CDR3 DNA follows: TGTGCCAGCAGTGAAGTGGTCCGTGAGACTGAAGCTTTCTTT. It is translated as CASSEVVRETEAFF.

This sequence joins TRBV10-3 and TRBJ2-5; D uncertain. Per the germline V gene, CDR1 is ENHRY and CDR2 is SYGVKD. The CDR3 is 15 amino acids. V was shortened by 2 bases and J by 5 bases, with 15 bases between the two germline ends. CDR3 sequence reads: CAISEPSRSFETQYF. In DNA, the CDR3 is TGTGCCATCAGTGAGCCGAGCAGGTCGTTCGAGACCCAGTACTTC.

This clonotype was observed a handful of times. The chain couples TRBV12-5 to TRBJ2-1; 12 bases fit TRBD2. The CDR3 runs 24 residues. From germline, CDR1 is LGHNT and CDR2 FRNRAP. J was trimmed by 6 bases and V by 0 bases; bases with no gene match: 27. The CDR3: CASGLVPQLLFGTSGHQRGNEQFF. For the CDR3, the DNA is TGTGCTAGTGGTTTGGTACCCCAATTGTTATTTGGGACTAGCGGGCACCAACGAGGCAATGAGCAGTTCTTC.

This clonotype turned up a few times. This chain uses TRBV13 with TRBJ2-7; D tentatively fits TRBD1 or TRBD2 (5 bases each). V shed 5 bases and J shed 1 base, with 15 bases lying between them. The CDR3 has 15 residues. The germline gives CDR1 PRHDT, CDR2 FYEKMQ (reference sequence). This chain's CDR3 is CASSSRGDGSYEQYF. CDR3 sequence (DNA): TGTGCCAGCAGCAGCAGAGGGGACGGATCCTACGAGCAGTACTTC. Together with reference TRBV13 and TRBJ2-7, the CDR3 gives the full variable domain: AAGVIQSPRHLIKEKRETATLKCYPIPRHDTVYWYQQGPGQDPQFLISFYEKMQSDKGSIPDRFSAQQFSDYHSELNMSSLELGDSALYFCASSSRGDGSYEQYFGPGTRLTVT.